The 28 T cell receptor beta chains in this list originate from one sample, sequenced in a study of shared clonotypes between healthy human individuals (TCRdb year 2020). Libraries were prepared through the immunoSEQ multiplex PCR assay. This immuneACCESS table, as held by TCRdb, lists in-frame sequences with V and J called but not all clones. Of the missing ones, under half trace to an unresolved V gene in checked studies; the others have no known cause. This sample holds over a million clones; roughly 96% were observed only once. In total, the top ten clones hold approximately 1.2% of the sample. Sequenced material: naive CD4+ T cells sorted from blood. What the cell subset or site label conveys for this sample: CD45RA+ positively selected. Receptor source: a man younger than 45 in good health.

About this clone itself: At one boundary the junction diverges from the germline segment, which might be a read error. V gene TRBV6-1 combines with J gene TRBJ2-7; the D gene is possibly TRBD2 (5 bases). CDR3 size: 13 residues. Germline CDR1 reads MNHNS; CDR2 reads SASEGT. CDR3 region: CTSSRGGAYEQYF. The CDR3 nucleotides read TGTACCAGCAGCCGGGGTGGCGCCTACGAGCAGTACTTC.

The chain is built from TRBV7-2 and TRBJ1-1; D call uncertain. The V end was cut by 5 bases, the J end by 0 bases, with 13 bases between. The CDR3 consists of 15 residues. Per the germline V gene, CDR1 is SGHTA and CDR2 is FQGNSA. CDR3 in DNA: TGTGCCAGCAGCCCTGTCGCAGCATTGAACACTGAAGCTTTCTTT. Protein sequence: CASSPVAALNTEAFF.

CDR3 in DNA: TGCGCCAGCAGCCGAGGACAGGGGAACGAAGCTTTCTTT. Its translation is CASSRGQGNEAFF. V is TRBV5-1 and J is TRBJ1-1; 9 bases line up with TRBD1. V shed 4 bases and J 8 bases; nucleotides not matched to a gene: 6. From germline, CDR1 is SGHRS and CDR2 YFSETQ. This CDR3 spans 13 amino acids.

This chain links TRBV28 with TRBJ2-3; D is possibly TRBD1 or TRBD2 (5 bases each). There are 16 residues in the CDR3. CDR1 is MDHEN and CDR2 is SYDVKM in the germline V gene. Trimming took 5 bases from V and 4 from J, leaving 19 bases between them. The CDR3 protein is CASSRRASGAADTQYF. The DNA of the CDR3 is TGTGCCAGCAGTCGAAGGGCGTCCGGGGCGGCAGATACGCAGTATTTT.

The rearrangement joins TRBV28 to TRBJ1-5, with 9 bases fitting TRBD1. V lost 5 bases, J lost 2 bases, and 7 bases stayed unmatched. Germline V gene lookup returns CDR1 MDHEN and CDR2 SYDVKM. The CDR3 is 16 amino acids. CDR3 bases: TGTGCCAGCAGTGTCGGGACAGGGTTGCGCAATCAGCCCCAGCATTTT. This encodes CASSVGTGLRNQPQHF. Drawing the rest from reference TRBV28 and TRBJ1-5, the complete variable domain is DVKVTQSSRYLVKRTGEKVFLECVQDMDHENMFWYRQDPGLGLRLIYFSYDVKMKEKGDIPEGYSVSREKKERFSLILESASTNQTSMYLCASSVGTGLRNQPQHFGDGTRLSIL.

The table lists this clone with a count of one. The chain recombines TRBV10-1 with TRBJ2-3; 7 bases line up with TRBD2. The V segment lost 6 bases and the J segment 4 bases; nucleotides outside the gene matches: 10. CDR1 WNHNN and CDR2 SYGVQD come from the germline V gene (reference sequence). The CDR3 is 15 amino acids. The CDR3, as DNA: TGCGCCAGCAGACCGAACCGGGGGGTAGCAGATACGCAGTATTTT. Amino acids: CASRPNRGVADTQYF.

V is TRBV5-4 and J is TRBJ2-3; no reliable D call. The CDR3 extends over 14 amino acids. Germline loops: CDR1 SGHNT, CDR2 YYREEE (reference sequence). Trimming took 2 bases from V and 0 from J, leaving 7 bases between them. The CDR3 spells CASSLKSSTDTQYF. CDR3 nucleotide sequence: TGTGCCAGCAGCTTAAAATCAAGCACAGATACGCAGTATTTT.

This chain links TRBV19 with TRBJ2-5, with a tentative D call TRBD2 (5 bases). The germline V gene encodes CDR1 LNHDA and CDR2 SQIVND (reference sequence). The ends were cut back, 7 bases at V and 7 bases at J, with 13 bases in the middle. The CDR3 length is 12 residues. The CDR3 reads CASKGGEGTQYF. The CDR3 DNA is TGTGCCAGTAAGGGCGGCGAGGGGACCCAGTACTTC. Together with reference TRBV19 and TRBJ2-5, the CDR3 gives the full variable domain: DGGITQSPKYLFRKEGQNVTLSCEQNLNHDAMYWYRQDPGQGLRLIYYSQIVNDFQKGDIAEGYSVSREKKESFPLTVTSAQKNPTAFYLCASKGGEGTQYFGPGTRLLVL.

The CDR3 DNA reads as TGTGCCAGCAGCGTAGGGATCGACAGGGACACCTTAATCGAGCAGTACTTC. Translating it yields CASSVGIDRDTLIEQYF. The chain couples TRBV9 to TRBJ2-7; 7 nucleotides match TRBD1. The CDR3 covers 17 residues. J gave up 6 bases and V 0 bases, and 15 bases lay outside the gene matches. The V gene's germline CDR1 is SGDLS and CDR2 YYNGEE.

On this clone itself: Distinct nucleotide sequences in the sample also encode this CDR3. The V gene is TRBV11-3, the J gene TRBJ2-1; D remains ambiguous. This CDR3 is 13 amino acids long. Germline-derived CDR1 and CDR2 are SGHNT and YENEEA. V lost 1 base, J lost 4 bases, and 5 bases lay in between. CDR3 protein: CASSLARYNEQFF. CDR3 DNA: TGTGCCAGCAGCTTAGCTAGATACAATGAGCAGTTCTTC.

The chain uses TRBV5-6 and TRBJ2-7, with unresolved D. Germline CDR1 reads SGHDT; CDR2 reads YYEEEE. V was clipped by 3 bases and J by 3 bases, with 19 bases between them. The CDR3 has 16 amino acids. Here the CDR3 reads CASSSSYGRPSYEQYF. For the CDR3, the DNA is TGTGCCAGCAGCTCCTCCTACGGGCGGCCGAGCTACGAGCAGTACTTC.

This chain links TRBV27 with TRBJ2-3; perhaps TRBD1 as D (6 bases). CDR3 length: 16 amino acids. The V end was cut by 4 bases, the J end by 1 base, with 15 bases between. The germline gives CDR1 MNHEY, CDR2 SMNVEV (reference sequence). CDR3 amino acids: CASSSPRRTGTDTQYF. The CDR3 nucleotides read TGTGCCAGCAGTTCACCACGGAGGACAGGCACAGATACGCAGTATTTT.

This clone is a singleton in its sample. The V and J genes are TRBV15 and TRBJ2-7; the D gene is possibly TRBD2 (7 bases). The CDR3 has 15 residues. Germline V gene sequence: CDR1 LNHNV, CDR2 YYDKDF (reference sequence). The V end was cut by 6 bases, the J end by 4 bases, with 19 bases between. The CDR3 here is CATSKGDYSRYEQYF. The CDR3 DNA reads TGTGCCACCAGTAAGGGGGACTATTCAAGATACGAGCAGTACTTC.

This clone appeared once. The DNA for the CDR3 is TGCGCCAGCAGCCCCTATCTTGTCTACAATGAGCAGTTCTTC. Amino acid sequence: CASSPYLVYNEQFF. The chain couples TRBV4-1 to TRBJ2-1; D is uncertain. The CDR3 is made up of 14 amino acids. Trimming stripped 4 bases from V and 3 bases from J, with 10 bases between. Germline-derived CDR1 and CDR2 are MGHRA and YSYEKL.

The V and J genes are TRBV6-5 and TRBJ1-1; D may be TRBD1 (5 bases). The CDR3 is 13 residues long. V was pared by 6 bases and J by 4 bases, with 12 bases between. Germline V gene lookup returns CDR1 MNHEY and CDR2 SVGAGI. The CDR3, as DNA: TGTGCCAGCAGACGGACATACTTCACTGAAGCTTTCTTT. As protein: CASRRTYFTEAFF.

The gene calls are TRBV25-1 and TRBJ2-7, with 11 nucleotides matching TRBD2. The V gene's germline CDR1 is MGHDK and CDR2 SYGVNS. There are 14 residues in the CDR3. V lost 5 bases, J lost 2 bases, and 2 bases stayed unmatched. For the CDR3, the DNA is TGTGCCAGCAGTTTAGCGGGAGGGCCCTACGAGCAGTACTTC. This translates into CASSLAGGPYEQYF.

This chain connects TRBV7-2 to TRBJ2-1; 7 bases are shared with TRBD2. After removal of 5 bases from V and 4 bases from J, the junction contained 8 bases not matched to a gene. CDR3 length equals 15 residues. Germline values: CDR1 SGHTA, CDR2 FQGNSA. CDR3 bases: TGTGCCAGCAGCCGCGGGGCGGGAGTTTACAATGAGCAGTTCTTC. Protein sequence: CASSRGAGVYNEQFF.

J is TRBJ1-4 and V is TRBV19, with D possibly being TRBD1 (6 bases). Germline V CDR1 and CDR2: LNHDA, SQIVND (reference sequence). The germline V and J ends were trimmed by 2 bases and 4 bases, with 20 bases remaining between them. The CDR3 loop spans 18 amino acids. The CDR3 DNA is TGTGCCAGTAGTATATTTGAGACGGGACAACAGTTTAATGAAAAACTGTTTTTT. Translated: CASSIFETGQQFNEKLFF.

V is TRBV5-1 and J is TRBJ2-7; 7 bases are a match to TRBD1. Per germline, CDR1 SGHRS and CDR2 YFSETQ. The CDR3 covers 13 residues. V shed 5 bases and J 2 bases; nucleotides not matched to a gene: 4. CDR3 nucleotides: TGCGCCAGCAGAGCACAGGGGACCTACGAGCAGTACTTC. The encoded protein is CASRAQGTYEQYF.

The chain is built from TRBV5-1 and TRBJ1-3; no reliable D call. Germline CDR1 is SGHRS and CDR2 is YFSETQ. V shed 2 bases and J shed 2 bases, with 11 bases lying between them. CDR3 length: 15 residues. The CDR3 region is CASSFGGQTGNTIYF. As DNA, the CDR3 is TGCGCCAGCAGCTTCGGAGGGCAAACTGGAAACACCATATATTTT.

As to this clone: Additional DNA sequences in this sample encode the identical CDR3. This chain connects TRBV2 to TRBJ2-7; D gene uncertain. Trimming left V 1 base short and J 4 bases short, with 2 bases between. In germline, CDR1 is SNHLY, CDR2 FYNNEI. CDR3 length equals 11 residues. The CDR3 protein is CASSEVYEQYF. The CDR3 DNA follows: TGTGCCAGCAGTGAAGTGTACGAGCAGTACTTC.

The gene calls are TRBV9 and TRBJ2-2, with no clear D. Trimming pared 4 bases from V and 6 bases from J, leaving 7 bases between. CDR3 length: 12 amino acids. The germline V gene has CDR1 SGDLS and CDR2 YYNGEE. The CDR3 is CASSPSAGELFF. CDR3 bases: TGTGCCAGCAGCCCCTCGGCCGGGGAGCTGTTTTTT.

About this clone: Other DNA sequences in this specimen translate into the identical CDR3. The rearrangement links TRBV9 to TRBJ2-5, with D perhaps being TRBD1 or TRBD2 (5 bases each). Trimming removed 0 bases at V and 0 bases at J, with 9 bases between. The CDR3 sequence is 15 residues long. Germline lookup yields CDR1 SGDLS and CDR2 YYNGEE. The CDR3 is CASSVAWGNQETQYF. CDR3 nucleotide sequence: TGTGCCAGCAGCGTAGCTTGGGGGAACCAAGAGACCCAGTACTTC.

V gene TRBV6-1 combines with J gene TRBJ2-7; 11 bases align to TRBD2. Losses at the gene ends were 3 bases for V and 3 bases for J; bases not matched to a gene: 7. The germline V gene encodes CDR1 MNHNS and CDR2 SASEGT. This CDR3 spans 16 amino acids. The CDR3 spells CASSEVLAGDFYEQYF. CDR3 bases: TGTGCCAGCAGTGAGGTACTAGCGGGAGACTTCTACGAGCAGTACTTC.

This chain connects TRBV6-5 to TRBJ2-5, with D possibly called TRBD1 or TRBD2 (5 bases each). Germline V gene data show CDR1 as MNHEY and CDR2 as SVGAGI. CDR3 length equals 15 residues. The ends were cut back, 0 bases at V and 0 bases at J, with 8 bases in the middle. CDR3 sequence (DNA): TGTGCCAGCAGTTACTCGGGGACCAACCAAGAGACCCAGTACTTC. Protein sequence: CASSYSGTNQETQYF.

The chain employs TRBV18 and TRBJ2-6; tentative D call: TRBD2 (5 bases). Germline CDR1 reads KGHSH; CDR2 reads LQKENI. Trimming took off 0 bases at V and 2 bases at J, with 8 bases between the two ends. The CDR3 has 16 residues. The CDR3 here is CASSPPRGTGANVLTF. CDR3 bases: TGTGCCAGCTCACCACCCCGAGGGACTGGGGCCAACGTCCTGACTTTC.

The V and J genes are TRBV10-1 and TRBJ2-2; D remains unclear. There are 13 residues in the CDR3. Germline CDR1 reads WNHNN; CDR2 reads SYGVQD (reference sequence). Trimming cost V 2 bases and J 5 bases, with 6 bases left between them. CDR3: CASSEIITGELFF. The CDR3 nucleotides are TGCGCCAGCAGTGAGATCATTACCGGGGAGCTGTTTTTT.

CDR3 DNA: TGTGCCAGTAAGCGGGTATCTCTTAACGGGGATGGCTACACCTTC. This codes for CASKRVSLNGDGYTF. The chain has TRBV19 and TRBJ1-2, with no clear D. The V end was cut by 7 bases, the J end by 6 bases, with 21 bases between. There are 15 residues in the CDR3. Per germline, CDR1 LNHDA and CDR2 SQIVND (reference sequence).